One sample yielded the 2 T cell receptor beta chains listed below, sequenced in a study of regulatory T cells in long-lasting Graves disease. Construction of TCR beta libraries relied on iRepertoire HTBI primers and on Arm-PCR targeting CDR3 regions. MiXCR, run by TCRdb on the multiplex PCR reads, gives a single entry per CDR3 protein. This table holds about 620,000 distinct CDR3 sequences, about 15% found once. The sample's time point: newly diagnosed GD, antithyroid drugs for less than 3 months. From PBMCs, RNA was extracted and then used to make the TCR library. These data are also associated with another study on T cells in Graves' hyperthyroidism and ophthalmopathy.

Sequenced material: peripheral blood mononuclear cells (PBMCs), taken at new diagnosis, from a patient treated with antithyroid drugs. Receptors were obtained from a young woman with Graves disease.

With regard to this clonotype: A much larger clone differs from this one at a single base, so this may be a read error. V gene TRBV6-2 or TRBV6-3 combines with J gene TRBJ2-3, with TRBD2 matching 9 bases. Gene TRBJ2-1 matches the end of the DNA better, so the J call may be wrong. Germline loops: CDR1 MNHEY, CDR2 SVGEGT. The CDR3 consists of 15 residues. The CDR3 sequence is CASTKVTSGHKEQFF. CDR3 nucleotides: TGTGCCAGCACCAAGGTGACTAGCGGACACAAAGAGCAGTTCTTC.

This clonotype was observed a handful of times. This rearrangement joins TRBV11-2 to TRBJ1-3; weak D call: TRBD1 (5 bases). CDR3 size: 15 residues. Germline V gene lookup returns CDR1 SGHAT and CDR2 FQNNGV. V lost 0 bases to trimming and J lost 5 bases, with 11 bases between them. The CDR3 protein is CASSLETGGRNTIYF. In nucleotides, the CDR3 is TGTGCCAGCAGCTTAGAGACGGGGGGAAGAAACACCATATATTTT.